This T cell receptor (beta chain) was obtained from a study of cytomegalovirus exposure and HLA in healthy donors. Study-wide results and limits: While the bulk of TCR sequences proved rare, some public TCRs turned up in many donors. Earlier results showed most TCR beta V segments being productive about 87% or about 30% of the time. When a later analysis compared HLA-associated TCR beta chains with equally common others, the HLA-associated chains turned out to be more clonally expanded and to have lower generation probabilities.

Concerning this clone itself: Its antigen is unknown. The same CDR3 is also encoded by other DNA sequences in this sample.

V lost 0 bases, J lost 0 bases, and 5 bases lay in between. The germline V gene encodes CDR1 GTSNPN and CDR2 SVGIG (reference sequence). The CDR3 totals 13 residues. In the PCR, 60 Vbeta and 13 Jbeta primers were used. Here immunoSEQ multiplex PCR was the method, and the copy in TCRdb shows in-frame clones only, minus some. The sample records under 200,000 clones, about 83% being singletons. The J gene is TRBJ1-1, the V gene TRBV30; no clear D gene. Sequencing was done on a sample of PBMCs. The sequence derives from a man in his forties in good health and CMV-seropositive. The chain's CDR3 is CAWSVLLNTEAFF. DNA of the CDR3: TGTGCCTGGAGTGTACTATTGAACACTGAAGCTTTCTTT.